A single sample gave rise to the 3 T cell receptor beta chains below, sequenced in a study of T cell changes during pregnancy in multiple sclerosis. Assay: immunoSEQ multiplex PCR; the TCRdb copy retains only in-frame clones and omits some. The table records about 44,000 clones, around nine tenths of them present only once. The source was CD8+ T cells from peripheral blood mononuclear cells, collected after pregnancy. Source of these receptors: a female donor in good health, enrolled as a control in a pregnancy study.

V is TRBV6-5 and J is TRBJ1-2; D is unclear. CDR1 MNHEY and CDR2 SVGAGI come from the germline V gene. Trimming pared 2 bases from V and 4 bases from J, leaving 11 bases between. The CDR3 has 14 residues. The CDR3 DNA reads TGTGCCAGCAGTTACCCTGGGCAGCCCTATGGCTACACCTTC. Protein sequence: CASSYPGQPYGYTF.

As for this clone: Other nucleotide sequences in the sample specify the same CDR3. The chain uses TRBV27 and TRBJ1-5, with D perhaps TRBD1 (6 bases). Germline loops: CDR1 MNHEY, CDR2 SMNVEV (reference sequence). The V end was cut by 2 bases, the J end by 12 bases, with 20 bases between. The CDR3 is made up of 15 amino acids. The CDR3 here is CASSLNGWGPGDQHF. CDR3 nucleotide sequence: TGTGCCAGCAGTTTAAACGGATGGGGGCCAGGGGACCAGCATTTT.

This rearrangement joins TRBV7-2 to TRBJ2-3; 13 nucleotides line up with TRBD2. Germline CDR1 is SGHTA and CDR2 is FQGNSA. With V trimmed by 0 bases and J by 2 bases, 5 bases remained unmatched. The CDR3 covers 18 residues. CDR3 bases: TGTGCCAGCAGCTTAGCGTCGGGACTAGCGGGGTCCACAGATACGCAGTATTTT. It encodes CASSLASGLAGSTDTQYF.